A single T cell receptor beta chain is shown here with its context. Germline V gene data show CDR1 as SGHTA and CDR2 as FQGNSA. J gave up 7 bases and V 2 bases, and 10 bases lay outside the gene matches. The CDR3 runs 16 residues. The sample comes from a study of beta chain features in type 1 diabetes. The investigators reverse transcribed all of the isolated RNA, so they sequenced expressed TCRB transcripts. The method was immunoSEQ multiplex PCR; TCRdb's version includes in-frame clones alone and lacks a portion of them. Here the sample spans roughly 610,000 clones, about 16% being singletons. This receptor was identified in a man younger than 35 in good health. Sequenced input: naive CD4+ T cells from blood. The chain couples TRBV7-2 to TRBJ2-1; 8 bases align to TRBD2. CDR3: CASSLTYGTRGNEQFF. For the CDR3, the DNA is TGTGCCAGCAGCTTAACATACGGGACTAGGGGGAATGAGCAGTTCTTC.